This TCR beta chain was identified during a study of T cell changes during pregnancy in multiple sclerosis. The length of the CDR3 is 13 residues. The ends were cut back, 2 bases at V and 7 bases at J, with 15 bases in the middle. CDR1 is GTSNPN, CDR2 SVGIG, per germline (reference sequence). Some clones are missing from TCRdb's copy, which holds only in-frame ones; the method was immunoSEQ multiplex PCR. The sample lists tens of thousands of clones; around 93% were seen once. The chain joins TRBV30 to TRBJ2-7, with a weak D call TRBD2 (5 bases). The TCR originated in a female donor in good health, enrolled as a control in a pregnancy study. The sample consisted of CD4+ T cells from peripheral blood mononuclear cells, taken in the third trimester of pregnancy. CDR3 in DNA: TGTGCCTGGAGTCCGGGGATACACGGGGAGCAGTACTTC. It specifies CAWSPGIHGEQYF.